Following are 10 T cell receptor beta chains from one sample sequenced in a study of blood T cell repertoires in COVID-19. This table comes from immunoSEQ multiplex PCR, and its TCRdb copy is limited to in-frame clones, with some not included. The data show over 50,000 clones, around 88% seen once. The sample consisted of peripheral blood. The source is a human donor in a cohort sampled during active COVID-19.

The genes are TRBV6-6 and TRBJ2-7; 7 bases agree with TRBD1. This CDR3 spans 14 amino acids. Trimming removed 2 bases from V and 4 bases from J; junction bases left unmatched: 5. The germline gives CDR1 MNHNY, CDR2 SVGAGI (reference sequence). CDR3 DNA: TGTGCCAGCAGTTACGGGGACAGCACGTACGAGCAGTACTTC. As protein: CASSYGDSTYEQYF.

The chain recombines TRBV7-6 with TRBJ2-7; 8 bases fit TRBD1. Germline V gives CDR1 SGHVS, CDR2 FNYEAQ. The trim removed 5 bases at V and 6 bases at J, leaving 6 bases unmatched. The CDR3 is 13 residues long. The CDR3, as DNA: TGTGCCAGCAGCCTGACAGGGGCGAGCGAGCAGTACTTC. Translated: CASSLTGASEQYF.

The DNA for the CDR3 is TGTGCCAGCAGCTTACAAGGACAGGGGTACAATGAGCAGTTCTTC. Protein: CASSLQGQGYNEQFF. The chain has TRBV7-3 and TRBJ2-1; the match to TRBD1 covers 9 bases. CDR3 length equals 15 residues. The J segment lost 4 bases and the V segment lost 2 bases, leaving 3 bases of the junction unmatched. Germline V gene sequence: CDR1 SGHTA, CDR2 FQGTGA.

This clone has a single count. The rearrangement links TRBV28 to TRBJ1-2, with 8 positions matching TRBD1. The CDR3 has 14 residues. Looked up from germline, CDR1 is MDHEN and CDR2 is SYDVKM. J was trimmed by 5 bases and V by 6 bases; bases with no gene match: 8. CDR3 nucleotides: TGTGCCAGCAGGGAAACAGGGGGTACTTATGGCTACACCTTC. This gives the protein CASRETGGTYGYTF.

This chain connects TRBV7-3 to TRBJ1-1; D remains unclear. From germline, CDR1 is SGHTA and CDR2 FQGTGA. The CDR3 is made up of 15 amino acids. Trimming cost V 3 bases and J 0 bases, with 11 bases left between them. CDR3 sequence reads: CASSFRGGLNTEAFF. In DNA form, the CDR3 reads TGTGCCAGCAGCTTTCGGGGAGGATTGAACACTGAAGCTTTCTTT.

The rearrangement joins TRBV11-2 to TRBJ2-1, with 9 positions matching TRBD2. There are 18 residues in the CDR3. Germline assignment: CDR1 SGHAT and CDR2 FQNNGV. Trimming at V came to 2 bases and at J to 0 bases, leaving 8 bases not matched to a gene. CDR3 sequence: CASSLRLADISSYNEQFF. The CDR3 DNA follows: TGTGCCAGCAGCTTAAGACTAGCGGATATTAGCTCCTACAATGAGCAGTTCTTC.

The V call is TRBV2, the J call TRBJ2-4; 7 bases align to TRBD1. With 4 bases clipped from V and 6 bases from J, the junction kept 3 bases outside the gene matches. This CDR3 comprises 13 residues. Germline V gives CDR1 SNHLY, CDR2 FYNNEI. The chain's CDR3 is CASSGTGSNIQYF. CDR3 in DNA: TGTGCCAGCAGTGGGACAGGTTCAAACATTCAGTACTTC.

This clone has a single count. The chain employs TRBV5-1 and TRBJ2-3; a weak D match, TRBD1 (6 bases). Trimming cost V 0 bases and J 4 bases, with 12 bases left between them. The CDR3 has 15 residues. Germline V gives CDR1 SGHRS, CDR2 YFSETQ. Here the CDR3 reads CASSLVLPGADTQYF. DNA of the CDR3: TGCGCCAGCAGCTTGGTACTCCCAGGGGCAGATACGCAGTATTTT.

J is TRBJ1-2 and V is TRBV29-1; D ambiguous. Trimming shortened V by 2 bases and J by 8 bases, and 18 bases separated the two germline ends. Germline CDR1 SQVTM, CDR2 ANQGSEA. The CDR3 length is 14 residues. The CDR3 nucleotides read TGCAGCGTTGAAACGAGACTTACCGATCGGGGCTACACCTTC. Translated, it gives CSVETRLTDRGYTF.

J is TRBJ1-5 and V is TRBV27; 8 nucleotides align to TRBD1. Trimming at V came to 8 bases and at J to 0 bases, leaving 6 bases not matched to a gene. The CDR3 is 15 amino acids. Germline V gives CDR1 MNHEY, CDR2 SMNVEV (reference sequence). The CDR3 is CASARTGFSNQPQHF. The CDR3 nucleotides are TGTGCCAGCGCGAGGACAGGGTTTAGCAATCAGCCCCAGCATTTT.